Below, 9 T cell receptor beta chains from the same sample are listed, as sequenced in a study of blood T cell repertoires in COVID-19. TCRdb's copy holds only in-frame clones and misses some; the assay was immunoSEQ multiplex PCR. The table has tens of thousands of clones, 70% to 90% seen once. The material sequenced was peripheral blood. Source of these receptors: a human donor in a cohort sampled during active COVID-19.

The chain has TRBV28 and TRBJ1-1; 7 bases agree with TRBD1. The CDR3 extends over 14 amino acids. CDR1 and CDR2 (germline): MDHEN, SYDVKM. J lost 8 bases, V lost 5 bases, and 11 bases had no gene match. CDR3 nucleotide sequence: TGTGCCAGCAGTGTCGGACAGGCAACACGAGAAGCTTTCTTT. It codes for CASSVGQATREAFF.

This chain links TRBV6-2 or TRBV6-3 with TRBJ1-1; 10 bases fit TRBD1. V shed 4 bases and J 1 base; nucleotides not matched to a gene: 0. Looked up from germline, CDR1 is MNHEY and CDR2 is SVGEGT. The CDR3 totals 14 residues. CDR3 residues: CASSWTGGNTEAFF. CDR3 nucleotide sequence: TGTGCCAGCAGTTGGACAGGGGGGAACACTGAAGCTTTCTTT.

The chain recombines TRBV29-1 with TRBJ2-7; tentatively, D is TRBD1 (5 bases). The CDR3 consists of 13 residues. The V gene lost 6 bases and the J gene lost 2 bases, with 14 bases spanning the gap. The germline V gene has CDR1 SQVTM and CDR2 ANQGSEA. The CDR3 sequence: CSVKVTGAYEQYF. The CDR3 DNA reads as TGCAGCGTCAAGGTTACAGGCGCCTACGAGCAGTACTTC.

This chain uses TRBV3-1 (or the pseudogene TRBV3-2) with TRBJ1-3, with D unresolved. CDR1 LGHDT and CDR2 YNNKEL come from the germline V gene (reference sequence). With 1 base removed from V and 0 bases from J, the gap between germline ends came to 7 bases. The CDR3 runs to 15 residues. CDR3 loop: CASSQAPGSGNTIYF. The CDR3 nucleotides are TGTGCCAGCAGCCAAGCCCCGGGCTCTGGAAACACCATATATTTT.

The chain has TRBV28 and TRBJ2-2; the D gene is possibly TRBD2 (7 bases). The germline CDR1 and CDR2 sequences are MDHEN and SYDVKM. Trimming removed 11 bases at V and 4 bases at J, with 11 bases between. The CDR3 loop spans 12 amino acids. The CDR3 coding sequence is TGTGCCGGGGGGGCCCCCACCGGGGAGCTGTTTTTT. It specifies CAGGAPTGELFF.

The chain employs TRBV29-1 and TRBJ2-3; 10 bases match TRBD1. CDR3 length equals 14 residues. The J segment lost 5 bases and the V segment lost 5 bases, leaving 7 bases of the junction unmatched. Per the germline V gene, CDR1 is SQVTM and CDR2 is ANQGSEA. The CDR3 region is CSVSSGTGVDTQYF. CDR3 in DNA: TGCAGCGTTTCCTCCGGGACAGGGGTAGATACGCAGTATTTT.

The chain joins TRBV28 to TRBJ2-7, with TRBD2 matching 10 bases. The length of the CDR3 is 15 residues. Trimming took 4 bases from V and 1 from J; bases not matched to a gene: 4. Germline CDR1 and CDR2: MDHEN and SYDVKM. The DNA for the CDR3 is TGTGCCAGCAGTTCCCTAGCGGGAGCGTCCTACGAGCAGTACTTC. Translating gives CASSSLAGASYEQYF.

The V gene is TRBV7-2, the J gene TRBJ2-3; D may be TRBD2 (5 bases). The V end was cut by 2 bases, the J end by 9 bases, with 12 bases between. The germline CDR1 and CDR2 sequences are SGHTA and FQGNSA. This CDR3 region has 13 residues. The CDR3 DNA reads TGTGCCAGCAGCTTATTCGACTATCCCACGCAGTATTTT. Protein product: CASSLFDYPTQYF.

The V call is TRBV14, the J call TRBJ1-2; a possible D gene is TRBD1 (6 bases). This CDR3 has 14 residues. CDR1 is SGHDN, CDR2 FVKESK, per germline. V lost 5 bases and J 5 bases, leaving 15 bases between the germline ends. The DNA of the CDR3 is TGTGCCAGCAGCTCAGAACAGGGTATTTATGGCTACACCTTC. It is translated as CASSSEQGIYGYTF.